Below are 5 T cell receptor beta chains sequenced from a single sample in a study of blood T cell repertoires in COVID-19. TCRdb's copy holds only in-frame clones and misses some; the assay was immunoSEQ multiplex PCR. The repertoire holds roughly 76,000 clones, with more than 75% as singletons. The sequenced material came from peripheral blood. The source is a woman of 80 years or more with active or convalescent COVID-19.

The J gene is TRBJ1-2, the V gene TRBV7-9; D unclear. This CDR3 region has 16 residues. Germline V gives CDR1 SEHNR, CDR2 FQNEAQ (reference sequence). V gave up 5 bases and J gave up 5 bases, with 21 bases separating them. CDR3 sequence (DNA): TGTGCCAGCAGCCAGACACAGATGATTGATTGGTATGGCTACACCTTC. It encodes CASSQTQMIDWYGYTF.

The chain couples TRBV19 to TRBJ2-1; 11 bases are shared with TRBD2. Germline V gene data show CDR1 as LNHDA and CDR2 as SQIVND (reference sequence). This CDR3 is 17 amino acids long. V trimming: 10 bases; J trimming: 5 bases; junction bases outside the gene matches: 16. CDR3 nucleotide sequence: TGTGCCACAGGGGATCGACTAGCGGGGCCGATAAACAATGAGCAGTTCTTC. It encodes CATGDRLAGPINNEQFF.

The chain couples TRBV5-4 to TRBJ1-1; D unclear. Germline CDR1 and CDR2: SGHNT and YYREEE (reference sequence). CDR3 length: 15 amino acids. V was shortened by 3 bases and J by 1 base, with 13 bases between the two germline ends. This chain's CDR3 is CASSSSLSKNTEAFF. CDR3 coding DNA: TGTGCCAGCAGCTCGAGCCTTTCAAAGAACACTGAAGCTTTCTTT.

The chain uses TRBV3-1 (or the pseudogene TRBV3-2) and TRBJ2-7; 9 nucleotides align to TRBD2. The CDR3 runs to 15 residues. V was pared by 0 bases and J by 7 bases, with 7 bases of the junction left unmatched. The V gene's germline CDR1 is LGHDT and CDR2 YNNKEL (reference sequence). The CDR3 here is CASSQDPSGAREQYF. Written as DNA, the CDR3 is TGTGCCAGCAGCCAAGATCCTAGCGGGGCCCGGGAGCAGTACTTC.

This clone came up a few times. The chain uses TRBV11-2 and TRBJ2-7; 8 bases line up with TRBD2. Trimming took 2 bases from V and 3 from J; bases not matched to a gene: 6. Germline CDR1 SGHAT, CDR2 FQNNGV. The CDR3 sequence is 15 residues long. CDR3 coding DNA: TGTGCCAGCAGCTTAAGTAGCGGGGTAAACTACGAGCAGTACTTC. Protein product: CASSLSSGVNYEQYF. The whole variable domain, filled in from reference TRBV11-2 and TRBJ2-7, reads EAGVAQSPRYKIIEKRQSVAFWCNPISGHATLYWYQQILGQGPKLLIQFQNNGVVDDSQLPKDRFSAERLKGVDSTLKIQPAKLEDSAVYLCASSLSSGVNYEQYFGPGTRLTVT.